This T cell receptor beta chain came from a study of blood T cell repertoires in COVID-19. The study drew participants aged about 18 to 89 years from around 24 US areas. Grouping used clinical history reported by participants in a survey and questionnaire. Recovery meant two consecutive negative NP/OP PCR tests, professional clearance, or resolved symptoms. Germline CDR1 MDHEN, CDR2 SYDVKM. The CDR3 length is 12 residues. Trimming took off 4 bases at V and 6 bases at J, with 7 bases between the two ends. Under the authors' procedure: By means of reference gene primer amplification, nucleated cell counts were estimated. Repertoires were generated with immunoSEQ multiplex PCR, while TCRdb's copy carries only in-frame clones and drops some. The DNA gave D and trimming, while V, J and clone size come from that table. The profile shows more than 400,000 clones, about 90% of them singletons.

The sample was PBMCs or T cells enriched from blood (not recorded which). The TCR sequence derives from a woman under 30 who had recovered from COVID-19. The chain has TRBV28 and TRBJ1-5; D is unresolved. The CDR3 reads CASSSLFQPQHF. The DNA for the CDR3 is TGTGCCAGCAGTTCTCTGTTTCAGCCCCAGCATTTT.